The 19 T cell receptor beta chains reported below all come from one sample, sequenced in a study of cytomegalovirus exposure and HLA in healthy donors. Sequencing used immunoSEQ multiplex PCR; TCRdb keeps in-frame clones, though not all of them. This sample carries around 160,000 clones, approximately 90% of them seen once, and the ten largest clones take around 3%. The sequencing sample was made of PBMCs. Receptors originate from a man younger than 35 in good health and CMV-seronegative.

V gene TRBV5-4 combines with J gene TRBJ2-1; 7 nucleotides align to TRBD1. CDR1 is SGHNT and CDR2 is YYREEE in the germline V gene (reference sequence). CDR3 length: 13 amino acids. The J segment lost 5 bases and the V segment lost 5 bases, leaving 4 bases of the junction unmatched. CDR3 sequence: CASRGQTDNEQFF. CDR3 sequence (DNA): TGTGCCAGCAGGGGACAGACTGACAATGAGCAGTTCTTC.

DNA for the CDR3: TGTGCCAGCAGTCTTTCCGGGACTAGCGGGAGCAATGAGCAGTTCTTC. It translates to CASSLSGTSGSNEQFF. V and J are TRBV5-6 and TRBJ2-1; 14 nucleotides align to TRBD2. The CDR3 covers 16 residues. CDR1 is SGHDT and CDR2 is YYEEEE in the germline V gene. With 5 bases clipped from V and 6 bases from J, the junction kept 7 bases outside the gene matches.

This chain joins TRBV14 and TRBJ2-1; TRBD1 agrees at 9 bases. This CDR3 comprises 14 residues. After removal of 8 bases from V and 8 bases from J, the junction contained 10 bases not matched to a gene. In germline, CDR1 is SGHDN, CDR2 FVKESK. CDR3 region: CASRETGGFHEQFF. The CDR3 bases are TGTGCCAGCCGCGAGACAGGGGGTTTCCATGAGCAGTTCTTC.

This chain connects TRBV4-1 to TRBJ1-2; tentative D call: TRBD1 (6 bases). This CDR3 comprises 15 residues. Trimming shortened V by 5 bases and J by 0 bases, and 13 bases separated the two germline ends. Germline CDR1 MGHRA, CDR2 YSYEKL. Here the CDR3 reads CASSGPGTTNYGYTF. CDR3 in DNA: TGCGCCAGCAGCGGACCCGGGACAACTAACTATGGCTACACCTTC.

The chain combines TRBV5-5 with TRBJ2-3; TRBD2 might be the D (6 bases). V lost 2 bases to trimming and J lost 4 bases, with 11 bases between them. Germline-derived CDR1 and CDR2 are SGHKS and YYEKEE (reference sequence). The CDR3 runs to 14 residues. Written as DNA, the CDR3 is TGTGCCAGCAGCTTCTCCGGGGGAGCAGATACGCAGTATTTT. It is translated as CASSFSGGADTQYF. The variable domain in full, with the rest retrieved from reference TRBV5-5 and TRBJ2-3, is DAGVTQSPTHLIKTRGQQVTLRCSPISGHKSVSWYQQVLGQGPQFIFQYYEKEERGRGNFPDRFSARQFPNYSSELNVNALLLGDSALYLCASSFSGGADTQYFGPGTRLTVL.

The chain recombines TRBV2 with TRBJ1-5; 8 nucleotides line up with TRBD1. This CDR3 region has 17 residues. After removal of 6 bases from V and 0 bases from J, the junction contained 10 bases not matched to a gene. Looked up from germline, CDR1 is SNHLY and CDR2 is FYNNEI. For the CDR3, the DNA is TGTGCCAGCAGCGCGCAGGGGGCAAGTGATAGCAATCAGCCCCAGCATTTT. Protein: CASSAQGASDSNQPQHF.

V and J are TRBV5-1 and TRBJ1-5; a possible D gene is TRBD1 (5 bases). CDR3 length: 13 residues. Germline V gene sequence: CDR1 SGHRS, CDR2 YFSETQ. With 4 bases removed from V and 3 bases from J, the gap between germline ends came to 8 bases. This CDR3 is CASSGGANQPQHF. In DNA form, the CDR3 reads TGCGCCAGCAGCGGAGGGGCCAATCAGCCCCAGCATTTT.

The rearrangement links TRBV5-4 to TRBJ2-7; 7 bases map to TRBD1. This CDR3 is 14 amino acids long. Germline V lookup: CDR1 SGHNT, CDR2 YYREEE (reference sequence). Trimming cost V 5 bases and J 4 bases; bases outside gene matches: 9. The CDR3 nucleotides are TGTGCCAGCAGACAAGACAGGGCAGGATACGAGCAGTACTTC. It codes for CASRQDRAGYEQYF.

The rearrangement uses TRBV5-1 and TRBJ1-1; 9 positions match TRBD1. This CDR3 has 16 residues. J was trimmed by 0 bases and V by 7 bases; bases with no gene match: 10. From germline, CDR1 is SGHRS and CDR2 YFSETQ. The CDR3 nucleotides are TGCGCCAGCCGAGGGGGGACAGGGATCTTGAACACTGAAGCTTTCTTT. Amino acids: CASRGGTGILNTEAFF.

The V gene is TRBV19, the J gene TRBJ1-6; the match to TRBD1 covers 11 bases. CDR1 and CDR2 (germline): LNHDA, SQIVND (reference sequence). CDR3 length: 16 residues. J gave up 6 bases and V 5 bases, and 6 bases lay outside the gene matches. CDR3: CASSSGQGAGNSPLHF. The CDR3 DNA reads TGTGCCAGTAGTTCCGGACAGGGGGCAGGTAATTCACCCCTCCACTTT.

The chain joins TRBV6-6 to TRBJ1-2; D remains unclear. The CDR3 runs to 14 residues. V was clipped by 4 bases and J by 4 bases, with 13 bases between them. Germline V gives CDR1 MNHNY, CDR2 SVGAGI (reference sequence). The DNA for the CDR3 is TGTGCCAGCAGTTTCCCCGGGTCCCCCTATGGCTACACCTTC. Residues: CASSFPGSPYGYTF.

The chain has TRBV18 and TRBJ1-2; 8 nucleotides match TRBD1. The trim removed 5 bases at V and 7 bases at J, leaving 9 bases unmatched. The CDR3 is 14 residues long. Germline V gene sequence: CDR1 KGHSH, CDR2 LQKENI. The CDR3 loop is CASSAMDRETGYTF. The CDR3 bases are TGTGCCAGCTCAGCCATGGACAGGGAAACTGGCTACACCTTC.

The chain couples TRBV10-1 to TRBJ2-5; 8 bases are a match to TRBD1. The CDR3 has 15 amino acids. With V trimmed by 6 bases and J by 4 bases, 10 bases remained unmatched. Germline CDR1 is WNHNN and CDR2 is SYGVQD (reference sequence). Here the CDR3 reads CASSLGQVKRETQYF. The DNA of the CDR3 is TGCGCCAGCAGCCTGGGACAGGTAAAGCGAGAGACCCAGTACTTC.

In this sample, this clone turned up a few times. This chain connects TRBV27 to TRBJ2-1, with 11 nucleotides matching TRBD1. The CDR3 is 14 amino acids. Per germline, CDR1 MNHEY and CDR2 SMNVEV (reference sequence). V gave up 4 bases and J gave up 6 bases; unmatched junction bases: 2. CDR3 coding DNA: TGTGCCAGCAGTTCCGGGACAGGGGGCAATGAGCAGTTCTTC. It translates to CASSSGTGGNEQFF.

This clone was observed once. V gene TRBV9 combines with J gene TRBJ2-7; D is ambiguous. V was cut by 0 bases and J by 5 bases, with 9 bases left in between. This CDR3 is 13 amino acids long. Germline V gene sequence: CDR1 SGDLS, CDR2 YYNGEE. The CDR3 coding sequence is TGTGCCAGCAGCGTAGCTCGCCGGGACGAGCAGTACTTC. This translates into CASSVARRDEQYF.

This clone was seen a few times. The chain is built from TRBV19 and TRBJ1-2, with a tentative D call TRBD1 (6 bases). CDR3 length: 13 amino acids. V lost 6 bases and J 4 bases, leaving 12 bases between the germline ends. Germline V gives CDR1 LNHDA, CDR2 SQIVND (reference sequence). In DNA, the CDR3 is TGTGCCAGTAGACCGGGACACCCCTATGGCTACACCTTC. Its protein is CASRPGHPYGYTF.

This clone was detected only a few times. This chain links TRBV27 with TRBJ1-1; TRBD1 matches at 9 bases. The CDR3 is made up of 15 amino acids. With V trimmed by 3 bases and J by 5 bases, 7 bases remained unmatched. Germline values: CDR1 MNHEY, CDR2 SMNVEV (reference sequence). CDR3 nucleotides: TGTGCCAGCAGTTTTATGGGACAGGGATTAACTGAAGCTTTCTTT. It codes for CASSFMGQGLTEAFF.

The chain is built from TRBV28 and TRBJ1-2; TRBD1 aligns across 10 bases. The CDR3 is made up of 17 amino acids. V gave up 6 bases and J gave up 7 bases; unmatched junction bases: 17. Germline values: CDR1 MDHEN, CDR2 SYDVKM. The CDR3 sequence: CASRATGTGARWGGYTF. CDR3 nucleotide sequence: TGTGCCAGCAGGGCAACCGGGACAGGGGCCCGATGGGGTGGCTACACCTTC.

The chain links TRBV6-6 to TRBJ1-1; the D gene is possibly TRBD1 (6 bases). Trimming stripped 5 bases from V and 3 bases from J, with 13 bases between. Germline V lookup: CDR1 MNHNY, CDR2 SVGAGI (reference sequence). The CDR3 contains 14 residues. CDR3 sequence (DNA): TGTGCCAGCAGTCCAGGGGTAAGGGACACTGAAGCTTTCTTT. Translated: CASSPGVRDTEAFF.